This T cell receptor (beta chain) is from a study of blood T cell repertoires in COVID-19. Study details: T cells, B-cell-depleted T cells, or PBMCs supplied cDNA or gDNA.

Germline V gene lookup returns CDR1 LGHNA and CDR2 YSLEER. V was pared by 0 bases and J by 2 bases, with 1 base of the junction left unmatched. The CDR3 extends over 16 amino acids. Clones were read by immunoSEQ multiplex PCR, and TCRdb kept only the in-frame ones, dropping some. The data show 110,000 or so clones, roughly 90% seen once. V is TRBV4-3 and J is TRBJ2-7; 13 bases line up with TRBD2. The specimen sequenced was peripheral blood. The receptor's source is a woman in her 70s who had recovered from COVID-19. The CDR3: CASSQEGLAGPYEQYF. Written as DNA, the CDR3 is TGCGCCAGCAGCCAAGAGGGACTAGCGGGACCCTACGAGCAGTACTTC.